The sequence of this T cell receptor beta chain was determined in a study of cytomegalovirus exposure and HLA in healthy donors. Background on the study: The approximately 670 first-cohort repertoires and the approximately 110 validation repertoires shared the same platform, a later analysis reported. The study, taken as a whole, reports: There were some public TCRs occurring in many donors, but most TCR sequences were rare. Investigators reported 150 to 200 TCR beta chains as tied to cytomegalovirus.

Using immunoSEQ multiplex PCR, the repertoire was profiled, and TCRdb retains in-frame clones only, with some absent. The sample consists of around 350,000 clones, more than 80% of them appearing once. Trimming stripped 4 bases from V and 6 bases from J, with 17 bases between. The CDR3 length is 15 residues. Per germline, CDR1 SGHDT and CDR2 YYEEEE. With regard to this clone: What it binds is unknown.

The chain carries TRBV5-6 and TRBJ1-5; tentatively, D is TRBD1 (6 bases). This receptor was taken from a woman between 18 and 30 years old in good health and CMV-seronegative. Sample: PBMCs. In nucleotides, the CDR3 is TGTGCCAGCAGCCAGACAGGTGTAGCAGGTCAGCCCCAGCATTTT. Its translation is CASSQTGVAGQPQHF.